This T cell receptor beta chain was captured by sequencing in a study of T cell repertoires in cytomegalovirus infection. Study background: HLA-B-restricted CMV epitopes that are well studied, plus recently identified HLA-C-restricted ones, were used by the study. Signatures in public TCR beta sequences pointed to both CMV infection and matching HLA type.

The CDR3 contains 13 residues. CDR1 and CDR2 (germline): SGHVS, FQNEAQ. Trimming removed 3 bases from V and 7 bases from J, with 10 bases in between. TCRdb reanalysed the reads using MiXCR and keeps one entry per CDR3 protein. The profile shows 450,000 to 600,000 distinct CDR3 sequences, 30% to 40% of them singletons. This clonotype appeared a few times. Its target is not known. The material sequenced was cultured PBMCs, taken from culture after CMV antigen stimulation. The chain uses TRBV7-8 and TRBJ2-4, with unresolved D. The TCR sequence derives from a human donor in good health (CMV status not recorded). Some clones in this sample may be carry-over from other donors' samples. This chain's CDR3 is CASSFDLRNIQYF. CDR3 coding DNA: TGTGCCAGCAGCTTTGACTTACGGAACATTCAGTACTTC.